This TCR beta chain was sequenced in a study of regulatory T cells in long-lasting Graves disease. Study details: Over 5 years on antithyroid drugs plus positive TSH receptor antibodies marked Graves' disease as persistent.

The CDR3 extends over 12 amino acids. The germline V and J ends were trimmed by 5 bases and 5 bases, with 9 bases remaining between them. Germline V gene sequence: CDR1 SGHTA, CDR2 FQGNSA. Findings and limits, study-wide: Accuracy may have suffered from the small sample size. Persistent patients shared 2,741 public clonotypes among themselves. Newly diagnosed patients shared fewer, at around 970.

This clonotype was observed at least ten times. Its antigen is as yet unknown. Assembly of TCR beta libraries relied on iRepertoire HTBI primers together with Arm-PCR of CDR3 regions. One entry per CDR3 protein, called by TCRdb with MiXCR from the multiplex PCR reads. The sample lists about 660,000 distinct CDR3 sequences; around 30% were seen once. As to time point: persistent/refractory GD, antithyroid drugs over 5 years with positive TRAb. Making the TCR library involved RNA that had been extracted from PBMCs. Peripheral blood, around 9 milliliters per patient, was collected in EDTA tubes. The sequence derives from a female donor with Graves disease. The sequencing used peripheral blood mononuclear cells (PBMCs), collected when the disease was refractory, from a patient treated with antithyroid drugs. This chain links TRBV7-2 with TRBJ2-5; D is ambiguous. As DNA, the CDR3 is TGTGCCAGCAGCCAAACCCGCGAGACCCAGTACTTC. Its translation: CASSQTRETQYF.